There are many counts of the clone carrying this T cell receptor beta chain. Antigen specificity is unknown. This entry belongs to a study of identical twins. General observations from the study: Twins' excess sharing was less marked for out-of-frame beta sequences. A cross-sectional statistical analysis, not follow-up of the same donors, supported the conclusions.

V dropped 0 bases and J dropped 6; count of bases not matched to a gene: 2. The germline V gene has CDR1 MNHEY and CDR2 SVGAGI. This CDR3 contains 14 residues. With template switching, a universal primer site was added, and the cDNA carried unique molecular identifiers. TCRdb reanalysed the 5' RACE reads using MiXCR and keeps one entry per CDR3 protein. The sample records fewer than 250,000 distinct CDR3 sequences, around 9.6% being singletons. The chain carries TRBV6-5 and TRBJ2-1; 7 bases map to TRBD1. The origin of this receptor is a woman younger than 35 in good health. The sequenced sample consisted of memory (CD45RO+) T cells sorted from blood. The CDR3 is CASSYSGQINEQFF. DNA for the CDR3: TGTGCCAGCAGTTACTCGGGACAGATCAATGAGCAGTTCTTC.